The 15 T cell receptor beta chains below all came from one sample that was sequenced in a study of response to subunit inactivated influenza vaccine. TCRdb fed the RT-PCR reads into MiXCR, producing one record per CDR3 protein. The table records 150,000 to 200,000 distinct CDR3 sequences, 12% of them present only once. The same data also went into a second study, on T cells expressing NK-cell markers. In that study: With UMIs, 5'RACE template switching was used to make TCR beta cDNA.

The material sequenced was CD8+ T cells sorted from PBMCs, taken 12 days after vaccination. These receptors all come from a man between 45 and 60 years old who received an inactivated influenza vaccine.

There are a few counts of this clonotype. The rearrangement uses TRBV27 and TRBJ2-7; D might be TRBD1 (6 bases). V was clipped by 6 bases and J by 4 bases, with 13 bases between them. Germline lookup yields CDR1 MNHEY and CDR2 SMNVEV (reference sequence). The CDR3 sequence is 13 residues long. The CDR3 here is CASRLITGYEQYF. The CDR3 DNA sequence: TGTGCCAGCAGGCTCATAACAGGGTACGAGCAGTACTTC.

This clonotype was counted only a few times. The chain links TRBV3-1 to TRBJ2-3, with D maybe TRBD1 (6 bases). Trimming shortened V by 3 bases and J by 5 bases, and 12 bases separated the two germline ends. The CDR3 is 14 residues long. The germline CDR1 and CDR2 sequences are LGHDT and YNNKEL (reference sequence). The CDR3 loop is CASSHFGQLDTQYF. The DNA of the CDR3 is TGTGCCAGCAGCCATTTTGGACAGTTAGATACGCAGTATTTT.

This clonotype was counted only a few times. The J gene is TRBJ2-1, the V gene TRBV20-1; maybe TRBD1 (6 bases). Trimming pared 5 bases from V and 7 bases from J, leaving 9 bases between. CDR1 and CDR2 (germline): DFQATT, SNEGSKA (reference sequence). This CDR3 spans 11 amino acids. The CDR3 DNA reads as TGCAGTGCTCGCCAGGGGAATGAGCAGTTCTTC. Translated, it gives CSARQGNEQFF.

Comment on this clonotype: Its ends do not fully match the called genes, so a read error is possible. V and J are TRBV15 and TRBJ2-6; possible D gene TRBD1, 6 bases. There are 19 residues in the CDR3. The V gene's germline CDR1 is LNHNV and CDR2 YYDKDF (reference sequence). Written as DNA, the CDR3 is TGTGCCACCAGCTCCGGATTGACAGGACCCGGCTCTGGCGCCAACGTCCTGACTTTC. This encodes CATSSGLTGPGSGANVLTF.

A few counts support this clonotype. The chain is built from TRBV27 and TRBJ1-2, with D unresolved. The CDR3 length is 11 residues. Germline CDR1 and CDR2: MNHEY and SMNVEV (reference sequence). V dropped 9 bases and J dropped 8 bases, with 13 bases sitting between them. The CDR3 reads CARRKFRGYTF. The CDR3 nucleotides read TGTGCCAGGAGGAAATTTCGGGGCTACACCTTC.

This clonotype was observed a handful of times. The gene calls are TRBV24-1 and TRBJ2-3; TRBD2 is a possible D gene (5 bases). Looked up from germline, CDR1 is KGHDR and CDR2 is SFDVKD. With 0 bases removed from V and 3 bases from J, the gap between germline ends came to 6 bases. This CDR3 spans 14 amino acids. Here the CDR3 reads CATSDLSGTDTQYF. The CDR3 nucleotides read TGTGCCACCAGTGATTTGTCGGGGACAGATACGCAGTATTTT.

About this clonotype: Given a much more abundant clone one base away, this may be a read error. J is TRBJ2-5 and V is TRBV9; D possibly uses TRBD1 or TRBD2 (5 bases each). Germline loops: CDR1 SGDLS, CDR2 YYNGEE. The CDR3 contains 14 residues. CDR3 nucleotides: TGTGCCAGCAGCGTAGGGGGCCGGGAAGAGAGCCAGTACTTC. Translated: CASSVGGREESQYF.

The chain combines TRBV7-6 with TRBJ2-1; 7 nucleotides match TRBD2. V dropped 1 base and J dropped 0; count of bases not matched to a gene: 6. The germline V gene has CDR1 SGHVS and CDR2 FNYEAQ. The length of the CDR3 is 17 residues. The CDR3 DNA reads TGTGCCAGCAGCTTAGGGCGGGGGAGGAGCTCCTACAATGAGCAGTTCTTC. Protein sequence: CASSLGRGRSSYNEQFF.

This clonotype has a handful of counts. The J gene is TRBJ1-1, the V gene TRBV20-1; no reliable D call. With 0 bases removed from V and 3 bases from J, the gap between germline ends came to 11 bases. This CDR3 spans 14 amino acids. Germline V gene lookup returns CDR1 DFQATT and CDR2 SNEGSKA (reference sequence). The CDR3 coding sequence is TGCAGTGCTAGAGATCTTCCGTCGGACACTGAAGCTTTCTTT. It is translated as CSARDLPSDTEAFF.

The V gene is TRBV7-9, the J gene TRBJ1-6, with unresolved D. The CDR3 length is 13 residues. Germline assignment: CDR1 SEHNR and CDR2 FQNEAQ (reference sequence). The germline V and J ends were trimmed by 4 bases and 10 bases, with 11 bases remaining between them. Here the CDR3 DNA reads TGTGCCAGCAGCTGGTCGAACAACTCACCCCTCCACTTT. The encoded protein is CASSWSNNSPLHF.

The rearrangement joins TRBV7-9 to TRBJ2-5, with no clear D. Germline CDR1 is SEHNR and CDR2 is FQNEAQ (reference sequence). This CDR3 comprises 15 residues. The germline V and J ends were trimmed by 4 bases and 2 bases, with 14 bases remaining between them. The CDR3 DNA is TGTGCCAGCAGCTCCCCTACAAATTATCAAGAGACCCAGTACTTC. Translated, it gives CASSSPTNYQETQYF.

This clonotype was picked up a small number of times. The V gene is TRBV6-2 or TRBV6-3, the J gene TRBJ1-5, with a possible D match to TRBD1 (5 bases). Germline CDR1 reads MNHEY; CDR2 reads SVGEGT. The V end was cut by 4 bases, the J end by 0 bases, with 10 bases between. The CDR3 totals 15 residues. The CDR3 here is CASSSGPNSNQPQHF. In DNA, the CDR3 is TGTGCCAGCAGTTCGGGACCGAATAGCAATCAGCCCCAGCATTTT.

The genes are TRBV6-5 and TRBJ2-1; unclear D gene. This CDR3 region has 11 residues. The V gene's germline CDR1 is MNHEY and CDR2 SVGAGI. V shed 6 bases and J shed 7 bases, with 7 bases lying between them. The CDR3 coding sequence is TGTGCCAGCAGATCCGGGAATGAGCAGTTCTTC. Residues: CASRSGNEQFF.

CDR3 residues: CASSLGGGSEQYF. The CDR3 nucleotides read TGTGCCAGCAGCTTAGGGGGCGGGAGCGAGCAGTACTTC. This chain uses TRBV7-9 with TRBJ2-7, with 7 bases matching TRBD2. Germline CDR1 is SEHNR and CDR2 is FQNEAQ (reference sequence). This CDR3 contains 13 residues. V lost 1 base and J lost 6; bases outside the gene matches: 3.

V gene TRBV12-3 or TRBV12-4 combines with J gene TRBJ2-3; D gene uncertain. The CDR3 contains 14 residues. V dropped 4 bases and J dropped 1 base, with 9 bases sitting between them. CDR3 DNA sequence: TGTGCCAGCAGTTCCTTCTCGGGCACAGATACGCAGTATTTT. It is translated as CASSSFSGTDTQYF.